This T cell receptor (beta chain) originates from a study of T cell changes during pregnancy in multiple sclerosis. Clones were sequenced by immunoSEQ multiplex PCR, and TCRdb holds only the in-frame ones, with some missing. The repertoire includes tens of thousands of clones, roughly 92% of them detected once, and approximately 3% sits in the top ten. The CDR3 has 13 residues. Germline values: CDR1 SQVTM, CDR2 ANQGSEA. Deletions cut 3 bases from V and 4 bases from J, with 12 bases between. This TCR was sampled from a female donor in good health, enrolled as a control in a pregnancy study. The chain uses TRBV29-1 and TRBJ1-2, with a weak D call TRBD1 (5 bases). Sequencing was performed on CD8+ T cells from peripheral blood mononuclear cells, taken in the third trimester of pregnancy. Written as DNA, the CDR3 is TGCAGCGTTGAGGAGGGGCCTATCTATGGCTACACCTTC. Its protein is CSVEEGPIYGYTF.